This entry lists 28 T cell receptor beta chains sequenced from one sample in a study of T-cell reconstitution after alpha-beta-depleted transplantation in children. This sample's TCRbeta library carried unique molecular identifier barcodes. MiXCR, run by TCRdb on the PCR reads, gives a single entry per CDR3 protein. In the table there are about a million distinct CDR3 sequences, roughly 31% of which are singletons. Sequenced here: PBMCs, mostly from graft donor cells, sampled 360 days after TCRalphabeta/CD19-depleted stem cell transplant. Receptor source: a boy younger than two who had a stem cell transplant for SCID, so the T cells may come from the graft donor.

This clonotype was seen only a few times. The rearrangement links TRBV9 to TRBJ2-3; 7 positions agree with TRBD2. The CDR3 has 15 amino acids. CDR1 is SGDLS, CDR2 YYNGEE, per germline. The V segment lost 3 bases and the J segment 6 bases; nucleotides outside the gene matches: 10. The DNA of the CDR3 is TGTGCCAGCAGCGGCCCGGGAGGAGGTAGTGATACGCAGTATTTT. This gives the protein CASSGPGGGSDTQYF.

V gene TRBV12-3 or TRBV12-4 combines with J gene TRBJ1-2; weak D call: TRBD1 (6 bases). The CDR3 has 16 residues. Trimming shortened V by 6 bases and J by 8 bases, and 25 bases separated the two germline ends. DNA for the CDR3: TGTGCCAGCAGCCGATACAGGGATGGGGGGCTATACGGCTACACCTTC. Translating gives CASSRYRDGGLYGYTF.

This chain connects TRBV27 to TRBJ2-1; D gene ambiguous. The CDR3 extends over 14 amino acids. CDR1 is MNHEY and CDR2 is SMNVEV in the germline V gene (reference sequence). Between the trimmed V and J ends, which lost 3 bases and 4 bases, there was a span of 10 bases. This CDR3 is CASSFMGPYNEQFF. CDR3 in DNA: TGTGCCAGCAGTTTTATGGGCCCGTACAATGAGCAGTTCTTC.

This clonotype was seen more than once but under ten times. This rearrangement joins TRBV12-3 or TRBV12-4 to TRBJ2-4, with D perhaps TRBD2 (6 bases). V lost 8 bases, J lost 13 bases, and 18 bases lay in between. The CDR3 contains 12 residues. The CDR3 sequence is CASQGLDATQYF. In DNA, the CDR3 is TGTGCCAGCCAGGGACTCGACGCTACGCAGTACTTC.

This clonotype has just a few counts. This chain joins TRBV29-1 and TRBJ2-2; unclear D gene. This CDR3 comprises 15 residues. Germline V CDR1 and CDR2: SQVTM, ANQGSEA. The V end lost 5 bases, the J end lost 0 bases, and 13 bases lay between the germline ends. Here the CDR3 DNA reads TGCAGCGTTTCTAGGTCTGGAACGAACACCGGGGAGCTGTTTTTT. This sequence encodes CSVSRSGTNTGELFF.

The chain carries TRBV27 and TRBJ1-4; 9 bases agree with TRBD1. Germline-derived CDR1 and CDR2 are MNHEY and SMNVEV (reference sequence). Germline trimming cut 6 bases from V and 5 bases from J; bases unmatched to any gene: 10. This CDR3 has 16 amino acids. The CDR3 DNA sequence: TGTGCCAGCAGCTTGATCCAGACAGGGGGAAATGAAAAACTGTTTTTT. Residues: CASSLIQTGGNEKLFF.

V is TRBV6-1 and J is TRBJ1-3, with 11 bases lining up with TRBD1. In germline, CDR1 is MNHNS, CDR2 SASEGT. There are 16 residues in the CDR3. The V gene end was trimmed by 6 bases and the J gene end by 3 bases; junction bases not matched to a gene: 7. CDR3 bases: TGTGCCAGCAGAGAGGACAGGGGGCTGGTTGGAAACACCATATATTTT. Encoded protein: CASREDRGLVGNTIYF.

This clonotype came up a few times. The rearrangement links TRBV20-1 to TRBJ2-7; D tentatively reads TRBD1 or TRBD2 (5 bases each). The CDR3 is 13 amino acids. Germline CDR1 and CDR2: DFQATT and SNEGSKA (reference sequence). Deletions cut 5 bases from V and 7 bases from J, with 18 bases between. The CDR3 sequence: CSAVWGGYPEQYF. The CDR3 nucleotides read TGCAGTGCTGTATGGGGCGGGTATCCGGAGCAGTACTTC.

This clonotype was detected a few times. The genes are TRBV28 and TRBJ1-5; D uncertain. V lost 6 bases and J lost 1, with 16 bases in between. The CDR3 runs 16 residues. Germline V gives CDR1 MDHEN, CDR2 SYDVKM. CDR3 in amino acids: CASSPPRHGSNQPQHF. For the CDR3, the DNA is TGTGCCAGCAGCCCACCCAGGCACGGGAGCAATCAGCCCCAGCATTTT.

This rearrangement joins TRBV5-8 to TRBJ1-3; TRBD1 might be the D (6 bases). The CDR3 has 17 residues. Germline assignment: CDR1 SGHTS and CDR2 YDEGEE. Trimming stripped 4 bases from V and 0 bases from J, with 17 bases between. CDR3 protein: CASSRRAGALSGNTIYF. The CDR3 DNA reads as TGTGCCAGCAGCCGCCGGGCGGGGGCCCTCTCTGGAAACACCATATATTTT.

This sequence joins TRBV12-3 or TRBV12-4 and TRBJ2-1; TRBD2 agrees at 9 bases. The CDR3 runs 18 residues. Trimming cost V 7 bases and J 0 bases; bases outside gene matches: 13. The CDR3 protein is CASIPGLAQDSSYNEQFF. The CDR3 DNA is TGTGCCAGCATCCCGGGACTAGCTCAGGATAGCTCCTACAATGAGCAGTTCTTC.

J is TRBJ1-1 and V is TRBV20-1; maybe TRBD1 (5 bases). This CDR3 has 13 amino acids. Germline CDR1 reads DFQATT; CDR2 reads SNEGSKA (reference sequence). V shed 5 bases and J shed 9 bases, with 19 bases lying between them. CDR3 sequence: CSAELPRDEQAFF. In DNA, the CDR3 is TGCAGTGCTGAGCTTCCTAGGGACGAACAAGCTTTCTTT.

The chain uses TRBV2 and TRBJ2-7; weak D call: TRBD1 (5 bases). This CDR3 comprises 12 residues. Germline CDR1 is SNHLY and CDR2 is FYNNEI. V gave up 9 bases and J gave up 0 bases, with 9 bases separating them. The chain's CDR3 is CASLQGSYEQYF. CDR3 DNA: TGTGCCAGTCTGCAGGGCTCCTACGAGCAGTACTTC.

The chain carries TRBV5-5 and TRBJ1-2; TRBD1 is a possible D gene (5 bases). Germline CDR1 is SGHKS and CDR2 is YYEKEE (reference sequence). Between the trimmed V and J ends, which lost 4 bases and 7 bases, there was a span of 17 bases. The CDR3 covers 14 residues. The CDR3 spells CASSPGMSGTGYTF. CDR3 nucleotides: TGTGCCAGCAGCCCGGGGATGTCGGGGACTGGCTACACCTTC.

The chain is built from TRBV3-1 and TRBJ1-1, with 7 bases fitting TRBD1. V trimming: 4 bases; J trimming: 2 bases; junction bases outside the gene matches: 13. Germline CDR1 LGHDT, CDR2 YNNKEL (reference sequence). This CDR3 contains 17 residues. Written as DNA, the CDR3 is TGTGCCAGCAGCCTCCAAGGGGGCACCACGGGAAACACTGAAGCTTTCTTT. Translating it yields CASSLQGGTTGNTEAFF.

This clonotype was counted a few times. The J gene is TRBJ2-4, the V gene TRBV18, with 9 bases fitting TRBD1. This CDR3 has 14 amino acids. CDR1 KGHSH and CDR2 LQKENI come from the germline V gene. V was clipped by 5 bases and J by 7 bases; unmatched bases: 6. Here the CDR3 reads CASSSTGGNNIQYF. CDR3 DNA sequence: TGTGCCAGCTCATCCACAGGGGGCAACAACATTCAGTACTTC. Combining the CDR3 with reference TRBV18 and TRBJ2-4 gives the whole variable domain NAGVMQNPRHLVRRRGQEARLRCSPMKGHSHVYWYRQLPEEGLKFMVYLQKENIIDESGMPKERFSAEFPKEGPSILRIQQVVRGDSAAYFCASSSTGGNNIQYFGAGTRLSVL.

The CDR3 is CASSLFPATYEQYF. The DNA for the CDR3 is TGCGCCAGCAGCTTGTTCCCAGCGACCTACGAGCAGTACTTC. V and J are TRBV5-1 and TRBJ2-7; D uncertain. The germline V gene encodes CDR1 SGHRS and CDR2 YFSETQ. The CDR3 totals 14 residues. V dropped 1 base and J dropped 2 bases, with 10 bases sitting between them.

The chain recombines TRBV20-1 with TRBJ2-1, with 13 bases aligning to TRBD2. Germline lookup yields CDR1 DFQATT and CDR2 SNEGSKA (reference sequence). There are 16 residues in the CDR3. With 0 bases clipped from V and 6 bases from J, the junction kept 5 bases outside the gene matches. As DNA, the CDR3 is TGCAGTGCTAGAGACCCAACTAGCGGGGGGGCCAATGAGCAGTTCTTC. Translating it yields CSARDPTSGGANEQFF.

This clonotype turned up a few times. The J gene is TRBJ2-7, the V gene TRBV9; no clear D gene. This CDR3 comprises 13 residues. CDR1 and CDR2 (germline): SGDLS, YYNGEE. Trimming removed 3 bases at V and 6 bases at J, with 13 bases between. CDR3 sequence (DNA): TGTGCCAGCAGCGCCAGTCCGGCCCTCGAGCAGTACTTC. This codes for CASSASPALEQYF.

In DNA, the CDR3 is TGTGCCAGCTCACCAACTGCAGGGGTGAAGGGGGAGACCCAGTACTTC. It encodes CASSPTAGVKGETQYF. The chain is built from TRBV18 and TRBJ2-5, with D possibly being TRBD1 (6 bases). Per germline, CDR1 KGHSH and CDR2 LQKENI. This CDR3 contains 16 residues. Trimming took 2 bases from V and 5 from J, leaving 18 bases between them.

CDR3 bases: TGCAGTGCTAGGGGTCCCCTAGTAACCTCTGGGGCCAACGTCCTGACTTTC. This codes for CSARGPLVTSGANVLTF. The chain couples TRBV20-1 to TRBJ2-6; no clear D gene. The V and J ends lost 3 bases and 0 bases respectively, with 15 bases between them. Per germline, CDR1 DFQATT and CDR2 SNEGSKA (reference sequence). The CDR3 runs to 17 residues.

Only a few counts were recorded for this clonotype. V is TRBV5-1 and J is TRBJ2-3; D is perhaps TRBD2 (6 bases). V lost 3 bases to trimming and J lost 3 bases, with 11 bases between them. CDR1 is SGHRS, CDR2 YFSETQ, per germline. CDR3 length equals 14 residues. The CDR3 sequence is CASSSRGTTDTQYF. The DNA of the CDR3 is TGCGCCAGCAGCTCTCGGGGGACGACAGATACGCAGTATTTT.

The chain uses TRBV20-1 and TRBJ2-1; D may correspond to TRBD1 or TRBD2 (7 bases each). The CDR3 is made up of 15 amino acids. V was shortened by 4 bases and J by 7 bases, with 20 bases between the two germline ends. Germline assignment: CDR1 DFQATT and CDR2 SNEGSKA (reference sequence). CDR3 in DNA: TGCAGTGCTATAAGGATTCCTCAGGGGGGGAATGAGCAGTTCTTC. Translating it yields CSAIRIPQGGNEQFF.

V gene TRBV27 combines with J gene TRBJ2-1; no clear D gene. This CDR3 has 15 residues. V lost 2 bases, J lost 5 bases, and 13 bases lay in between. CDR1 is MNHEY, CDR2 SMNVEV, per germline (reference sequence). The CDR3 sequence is CASSLAFPTDNEQFF. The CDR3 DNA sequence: TGTGCCAGCAGTTTAGCTTTTCCTACAGACAATGAGCAGTTCTTC.

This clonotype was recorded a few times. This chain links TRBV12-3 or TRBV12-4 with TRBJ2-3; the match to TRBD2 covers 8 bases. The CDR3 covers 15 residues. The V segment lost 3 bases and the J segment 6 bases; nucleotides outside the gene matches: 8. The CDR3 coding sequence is TGTGCCAGCAGTTTCCCGGGGGGGGCCGGGGATACGCAGTATTTT. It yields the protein CASSFPGGAGDTQYF.

CDR3 in DNA: TGCAGCGTTAGGGGGGGCACCAGGAGTGGGGCTGAAGCTTTCTTT. It codes for CSVRGGTRSGAEAFF. This sequence joins TRBV29-1 and TRBJ1-1; the D gene is possibly TRBD1 (6 bases). With 5 bases removed from V and 6 bases from J, the gap between germline ends came to 22 bases. The germline V gene has CDR1 SQVTM and CDR2 ANQGSEA. The CDR3 length is 15 residues. The whole variable domain, remainder taken from reference TRBV29-1 and TRBJ1-1, is SAVISQKPSRDICQRGTSLTIQCQVDSQVTMMFWYRQQPGQSLTLIATANQGSEATYESGFVIDKFPISRPNLTFSTLTVSNMSPEDSSIYLCSVRGGTRSGAEAFFGQGTRLTVV.

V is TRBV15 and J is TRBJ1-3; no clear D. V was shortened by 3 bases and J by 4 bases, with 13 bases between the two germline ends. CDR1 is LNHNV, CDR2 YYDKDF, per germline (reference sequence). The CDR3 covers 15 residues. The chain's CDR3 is CATSSISTGGNTIYF. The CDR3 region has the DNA TGTGCCACCAGCAGCATTTCCACGGGGGGAAACACCATATATTTT.

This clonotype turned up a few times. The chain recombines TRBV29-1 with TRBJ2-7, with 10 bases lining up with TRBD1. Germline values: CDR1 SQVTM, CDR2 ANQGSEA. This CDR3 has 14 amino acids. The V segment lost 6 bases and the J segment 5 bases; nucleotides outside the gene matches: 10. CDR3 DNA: TGCAGCGTCGCACTCGGGACAGGGGACAACGAGCAGTACTTC. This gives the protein CSVALGTGDNEQYF.